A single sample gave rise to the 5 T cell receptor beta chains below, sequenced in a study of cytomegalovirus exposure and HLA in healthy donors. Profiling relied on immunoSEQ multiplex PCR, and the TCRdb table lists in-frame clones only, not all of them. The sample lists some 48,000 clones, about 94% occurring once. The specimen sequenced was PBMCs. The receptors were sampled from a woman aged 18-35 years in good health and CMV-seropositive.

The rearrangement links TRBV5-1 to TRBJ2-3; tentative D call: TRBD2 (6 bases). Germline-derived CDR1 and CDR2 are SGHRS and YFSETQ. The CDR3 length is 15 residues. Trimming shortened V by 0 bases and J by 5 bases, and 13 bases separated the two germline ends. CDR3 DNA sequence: TGCGCCAGCAGCTTGGACCCGGGAGCCATAGATACGCAGTATTTT. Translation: CASSLDPGAIDTQYF.

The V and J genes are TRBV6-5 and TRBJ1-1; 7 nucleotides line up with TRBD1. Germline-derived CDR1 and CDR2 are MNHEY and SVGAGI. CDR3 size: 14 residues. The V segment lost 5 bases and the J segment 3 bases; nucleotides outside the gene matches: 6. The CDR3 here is CASSDRATYTEAFF. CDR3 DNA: TGTGCCAGCAGTGACAGGGCTACATACACTGAAGCTTTCTTT.

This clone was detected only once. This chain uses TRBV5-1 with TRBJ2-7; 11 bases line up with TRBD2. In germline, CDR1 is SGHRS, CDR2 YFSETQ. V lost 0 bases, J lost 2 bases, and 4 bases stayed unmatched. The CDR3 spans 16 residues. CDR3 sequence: CASSLVGTSGAYEQYF. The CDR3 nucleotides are TGCGCCAGCAGCTTGGTTGGGACTAGCGGAGCCTACGAGCAGTACTTC.

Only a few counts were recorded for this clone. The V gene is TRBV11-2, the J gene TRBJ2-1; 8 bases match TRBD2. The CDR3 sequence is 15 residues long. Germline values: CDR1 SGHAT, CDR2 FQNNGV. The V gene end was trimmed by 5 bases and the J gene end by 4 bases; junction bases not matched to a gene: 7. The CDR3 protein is CASSPGGGLYNEQFF. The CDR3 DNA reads TGTGCCAGCAGCCCCGGCGGGGGGCTGTACAATGAGCAGTTCTTC.

The CDR3 loop is CAISEWAGGYEQYF. The CDR3 coding sequence is TGTGCCATCAGTGAGTGGGCAGGGGGCTACGAGCAGTACTTC. The chain is built from TRBV10-3 and TRBJ2-7; 7 bases fit TRBD1. With V trimmed by 1 base and J by 3 bases, 3 bases remained unmatched. There are 14 residues in the CDR3. Germline V lookup: CDR1 ENHRY, CDR2 SYGVKD.